Listed below are T cell receptor beta chains from one sample, sequenced in a study of Tregs in tolerant kidney transplant recipients. Clones were read by immunoSEQ multiplex PCR, and TCRdb kept only the in-frame ones, dropping some. The sample holds about 240,000 clones, about 80% seen once. Sequencing input: CD4+ T cells from blood. The receptors were sampled from a human donor in good health. Each CDR3 is given with its conserved first and last residue. The order of the fields is clone size, V gene, D gene, J gene, CDR3 protein, CDR3 DNA. The D gene is left open where the match is weak. Where a row states a size, it is once, few, many or the class of an expanded clone; other rows omit it.

>NA|TRBV10-3|NA|TRBJ1-1
CAISEKGDSAEAFF
TGTGCCATCAGTGAGAAGGGGGACTCCGCTGAAGCTTTCTTT
>NA|TRBV7-3|TRBD2|TRBJ2-3
CASSSNPLRAGASTDTQYF
TGTGCCAGCAGCTCTAATCCCCTTCGAGCGGGGGCTAGCACAGATACGCAGTATTTT
>NA|TRBV6-1|TRBD1|TRBJ1-2
CASSDGTGRSYGYTF
TGTGCCAGCAGTGATGGGACAGGGCGATCCTATGGCTACACCTTC
>NA|TRBV18|TRBD1|TRBJ2-1
CASSLQGADYNEQFF
TGTGCCAGCTCACTACAGGGGGCCGACTACAATGAGCAGTTCTTC
>NA|TRBV6-1|TRBD1|TRBJ1-2
CASDRDRYGYTF
TGTGCCAGTGACAGGGATCGATATGGCTACACCTTC
>NA|TRBV6-4|NA|TRBJ1-2
CASSDSILRAGGYTF
TGTGCCAGCAGTGACTCAATACTAAGGGCAGGTGGCTACACCTTC
>NA|TRBV6-6|TRBD1|TRBJ1-4
CASSSGGLVEKLFF
TGTGCCAGCAGTTCAGGGGGTCTTGTTGAAAAACTGTTTTTT
>NA|TRBV5-4|TRBD1|TRBJ2-7
CASHSGQARGEQYF
TGTGCCAGTCATTCTGGACAGGCGAGAGGGGAGCAGTACTTC
>NA|TRBV11-2|TRBD1|TRBJ1-5
CASSRGQGNQPQHF
TGTGCCAGCAGCCGAGGACAGGGGAATCAGCCCCAGCATTTT
>NA|TRBV7-9|NA|TRBJ2-3
CASSAQYF
TGTGCCAGCAGCGCGCAGTATTTT
>NA|TRBV5-1|NA|TRBJ1-1
CASSQPTGTEAFF
TGCGCCAGCAGCCAACCCACCGGCACTGAAGCTTTCTTT
>NA|TRBV6-1|NA|TRBJ1-5
CASSERQSNQPQHF
TGTGCCAGCAGTGAACGTCAGAGCAATCAGCCCCAGCATTTT
>NA|TRBV6-5|NA|TRBJ2-7
CSSLRAYEQYF
TGTTCATCGTTACGAGCCTACGAGCAGTACTTC
>NA|TRBV14|NA|TRBJ2-5
CASSPHETQYF
TGTGCCAGCAGCCCCCACGAGACCCAGTACTTC
>few|TRBV5-1|NA|TRBJ2-7
CASSLQPGPGVYEQYF
TGCGCCAGCAGCTTACAACCGGGTCCAGGGGTTTACGAGCAGTACTTC
>once|TRBV6-6|NA|TRBJ2-5
CASSYSGRTPHHF
TGTGCCAGCAGTTACTCGGGACGGACTCCTCACCACTTC
>NA|TRBV19|NA|TRBJ2-6
CASTFKGVTSGANVLTF
TGTGCCAGTACCTTTAAGGGAGTTACATCTGGGGCCAACGTCCTGACTTTC
>NA|TRBV5-4|NA|TRBJ1-2
CASRTGQTASYGYTF
TGTGCCAGCAGGACAGGTCAAACCGCCTCCTATGGCTACACCTTC
>NA|TRBV19|TRBD1|TRBJ2-7
CASSLGRGRTYEQYF
TGTGCCAGTAGTTTGGGCAGGGGGCGTACCTACGAGCAGTACTTC
>NA|TRBV7-7|NA|TRBJ1-5
CASSPTGRNQPQHF
TGTGCCAGCAGCCCGACAGGTCGCAATCAGCCCCAGCATTTT
>NA|TRBV6-5|TRBD1|TRBJ2-5
CASRPGQGMRETQYF
TGTGCCAGCAGACCGGGACAGGGGATGAGAGAGACCCAGTACTTC
>NA|TRBV7-3|NA|TRBJ2-7
CASSLASSRPYEQYF
TGTGCCAGCAGCTTAGCTTCTAGCCGGCCCTACGAGCAGTACTTC
>NA|TRBV10-3|NA|TRBJ1-2
CAISDQVANYGYTF
TGTGCCATCAGTGACCAGGTAGCTAACTATGGCTACACCTTC
>NA|TRBV6-1|NA|TRBJ2-5
CASSEIDRFQETQYF
TGTGCCAGCAGTGAAATCGACAGGTTCCAAGAGACCCAGTACTTC
>NA|TRBV7-2|NA|TRBJ2-7
CASSPTGTDYEQYF
TGTGCCAGCAGCCCAACCGGGACGGACTACGAGCAGTACTTC
>NA|TRBV4-1|NA|TRBJ2-4
CASSHPTGAKNIQYF
TGCGCCAGCAGCCATCCCACAGGGGCCAAAAACATTCAGTACTTC
>few|TRBV19|TRBD2|TRBJ2-1
CASSTRLARRNNEQFF
TGTGCCAGTAGTACCCGACTAGCCCGTAGGAATAATGAGCAGTTCTTC
>NA|TRBV5-1|TRBD2|TRBJ2-5
CASSEGLAVSETQYF
TGCGCCAGCAGCGAGGGACTAGCGGTGTCAGAGACCCAGTACTTC
>NA|TRBV30|TRBD1|TRBJ1-4
CAWSVNWDRGGGEKLFF
TGTGCCTGGAGTGTAAATTGGGACAGGGGAGGTGGTGAAAAACTGTTTTTT
>NA|TRBV15|NA|TRBJ2-1
CATSRDRGTDNEQFF
TGTGCCACCAGCAGAGACCGGGGGACAGACAATGAGCAGTTCTTC
>NA|TRBV6-5|TRBD2|TRBJ2-7
CASSSVGTSAYEQYF
TGTGCCAGCTCCTCAGTCGGGACTAGCGCCTACGAGCAGTACTTC
>few|TRBV27|NA|TRBJ2-2
CASSFEARDTGELFF
TGTGCCAGCAGTTTCGAAGCCAGAGACACCGGGGAGCTGTTTTTT